Presented here are 30 T cell receptor beta chains from one specimen sequenced in a study of T cells in Graves' hyperthyroidism and ophthalmopathy. RNA transcripts served as the template for amplifying TCR beta CDR3 regions. First-round RT-PCR of the TCR CDR3 relied on the HTBI primer set. MiXCR was run by TCRdb on the multiplex PCR reads, yielding one entry per CDR3 protein. This table holds more than 550,000 distinct CDR3 sequences, roughly 17% found once. The sample was blood. The receptors here all came from a man aged 45-65 years with Graves' hyperthyroidism.

The rearrangement joins TRBV12-3 or TRBV12-4 to TRBJ2-7, with TRBD1 as a possible D gene (6 bases). Between the trimmed V and J ends, which lost 6 bases and 1 base, there was a span of 16 bases. The CDR3 loop spans 15 amino acids. CDR3 in DNA: TGTGCCAGCAGGGGTCCGAGCACAGGGTCCTACGAGCAGTACTTC. It is translated as CASRGPSTGSYEQYF.

This clonotype showed up many times. The V and J genes are TRBV6-4 and TRBJ1-1; D gene uncertain. Germline loops: CDR1 MRHNA, CDR2 SNTAGT. The CDR3 runs to 14 residues. V lost 5 bases and J 1 base, leaving 11 bases between the germline ends. CDR3 DNA: TGTGCCAGCAGTTACGGTGTCAAGAACACTGAAGCTTTCTTT. It yields the protein CASSYGVKNTEAFF.

This clonotype was counted ten times or more. The chain is built from TRBV28 and TRBJ2-1; 8 bases align to TRBD2. The V and J ends lost 4 bases and 0 bases, in that order; junction bases with no gene match: 20. Germline V CDR1 and CDR2: MDHEN, SYDVKM. The CDR3 has 21 residues. The CDR3 here is CASSSISPYPAGRASYNEQFF. The CDR3, as DNA: TGTGCCAGCAGTTCCATATCCCCTTATCCAGCCGGGAGGGCCTCCTACAATGAGCAGTTCTTC.

This clonotype was counted at least ten times. A much more abundant neighbour one base away suggests this may be a read error. The V and J genes are TRBV11-1 and TRBJ1-2, with 12 nucleotides matching TRBD1. CDR1 is SGHAT and CDR2 is FQDESV in the germline V gene (reference sequence). The V segment lost 6 bases and the J segment 6 bases; nucleotides outside the gene matches: 2. The CDR3 consists of 13 residues. The CDR3 DNA is TGTGCCAGCAGTCGGGACAGGGGGCATGGCTACACCTTC. Protein sequence: CASSRDRGHGYTF. Full variable domain (remainder filled in from reference TRBV11-1 and TRBJ1-2): EAEVAQSPRYKITEKSQAVAFWCDPISGHATLYWYRQILGQGPELLVQFQDESVVDDSQLPKDRFSAERLKGVDSTLKIQPAELGDSAMYLCASSRDRGHGYTFGSGTRLTVV.

This clonotype was recorded many times. The genes are TRBV27 and TRBJ2-2, with 7 bases matching TRBD2. Germline V gives CDR1 MNHEY, CDR2 SMNVEV (reference sequence). CDR3 length equals 14 residues. V lost 8 bases and J lost 2; bases outside the gene matches: 5. This CDR3 reads CASALAENTGELFF. CDR3 nucleotide sequence: TGTGCCAGCGCCCTAGCGGAAAACACCGGGGAGCTGTTTTTT.

The rearrangement uses TRBV6-1 and TRBJ1-6; 8 bases are a match to TRBD1. The CDR3 is made up of 15 amino acids. CDR1 is MNHNS and CDR2 is SASEGT in the germline V gene. V lost 5 bases and J lost 6; bases outside the gene matches: 6. The CDR3 sequence: CASSPRTGINSPLHF. The CDR3 nucleotides read TGTGCCAGCAGTCCACGGACAGGGATTAATTCACCCCTCCACTTT.

V is TRBV6-2 or TRBV6-3 and J is TRBJ2-5; 8 bases are shared with TRBD2. This CDR3 comprises 13 residues. The germline gives CDR1 MNHEY, CDR2 SVGEGT. Trimming cost V 10 bases and J 1 base; bases outside gene matches: 5. CDR3 sequence: CATGSGTQETQYF. Here the CDR3 DNA reads TGTGCCACTGGTAGCGGGACCCAAGAGACCCAGTACTTC.

This clonotype was observed at least ten times. The chain uses TRBV6-1 and TRBJ2-7; 8 bases match TRBD2. CDR3 length: 15 amino acids. Germline V gives CDR1 MNHNS, CDR2 SASEGT. The trim removed 5 bases at V and 5 bases at J, leaving 11 bases unmatched. The CDR3 spells CASSQSLSGSHEQYF. In DNA form, the CDR3 reads TGTGCCAGCAGTCAATCCCTCAGCGGGAGCCACGAGCAGTACTTC.

This clonotype was detected many times. The chain recombines TRBV12-3 or TRBV12-4 with TRBJ1-2; D is unclear. This CDR3 has 13 amino acids. The ends were cut back, 0 bases at V and 6 bases at J, with 8 bases in the middle. CDR3 nucleotides: TGTGCCAGCAGTTTAGCGCTTGGGAATGGCTACACCTTC. Residues: CASSLALGNGYTF.

This clonotype turned up a few times. The rearrangement links TRBV6-1 to TRBJ1-5; tentatively, D is TRBD1 (5 bases). From germline, CDR1 is MNHNS and CDR2 SASEGT. The CDR3 runs 13 residues. Trimming pared 5 bases from V and 6 bases from J, leaving 11 bases between. CDR3 nucleotides: TGTGCCAGCAGTTCCAAGGGGAGTCAGCCCCAGCATTTT. This encodes CASSSKGSQPQHF.

This clonotype was found many times. The genes are TRBV27 and TRBJ2-1, with 7 positions matching TRBD2. Trimming at V came to 5 bases and at J to 0 bases, leaving 1 base not matched to a gene. The CDR3 extends over 14 amino acids. Germline values: CDR1 MNHEY, CDR2 SMNVEV (reference sequence). DNA of the CDR3: TGTGCCAGCAGTGGGGGGGACTCCTACAATGAGCAGTTCTTC. Translated: CASSGGDSYNEQFF.

In regard to this clonotype: Sequence at one end of the junction differs from germline and may be a read error. Written as DNA, the CDR3 is TGCAGCGTCGAAGACAGGGCCAAAGGTCAGCCCCAGCATTTT. Translating it yields CSVEDRAKGQPQHF. The rearrangement joins TRBV29-1 to TRBJ1-5, with 7 bases fitting TRBD1. Germline CDR1 is SQVTM and CDR2 is ANQGSEA. The CDR3 has 14 amino acids.

This clonotype was seen repeatedly, ten times or more. The genes are TRBV2 and TRBJ2-7; D tentatively reads TRBD1 or TRBD2 (6 bases each). The germline V and J ends were trimmed by 6 bases and 5 bases, with 11 bases remaining between them. Germline V gene data show CDR1 as SNHLY and CDR2 as FYNNEI. There are 12 residues in the CDR3. CDR3 DNA: TGTGCCAGCAGCTGGGGGGCCCACGAGCAGTACTTC. Translated: CASSWGAHEQYF.

The genes are TRBV20-1 and TRBJ2-1; D is uncertain. The CDR3 runs 15 residues. Trimming removed 1 base at V and 0 bases at J, with 10 bases between. Per the germline V gene, CDR1 is DFQATT and CDR2 is SNEGSKA (reference sequence). In DNA, the CDR3 is TGCAGTGCTAGAGGTTCTGGGAACTCCTACAATGAGCAGTTCTTC. Amino acids: CSARGSGNSYNEQFF.

This chain joins TRBV6-1 and TRBJ2-3, with D possibly TRBD2 on 6 matching bases. The CDR3 length is 16 residues. Trimming removed 7 bases from V and 0 bases from J, with 17 bases in between. Per the germline V gene, CDR1 is MNHNS and CDR2 is SASEGT. CDR3 bases: TGTGCCAGCATAAAAACCCCCAGCGGGAGCACAGATACGCAGTATTTT. This codes for CASIKTPSGSTDTQYF.

This clonotype appeared a few times. The V call is TRBV7-9, the J call TRBJ2-1; 8 positions agree with TRBD2. Trimming at V came to 4 bases and at J to 5 bases, leaving 7 bases not matched to a gene. The CDR3 extends over 15 amino acids. From germline, CDR1 is SEHNR and CDR2 FQNEAQ (reference sequence). CDR3 coding DNA: TGTGCCAGCAGCTATTTAGCGGGAAGTAACAATGAGCAGTTCTTC. Its translation: CASSYLAGSNNEQFF.

This clonotype was observed at least ten times. The chain uses TRBV12-3 or TRBV12-4 and TRBJ2-7; D unresolved. Trimming shortened V by 2 bases and J by 6 bases, and 5 bases separated the two germline ends. CDR3 length: 11 residues. This chain's CDR3 is CASSLFIEQYF. In DNA, the CDR3 is TGTGCCAGCAGTTTATTCATCGAGCAGTACTTC.

The chain employs TRBV7-9 and TRBJ1-4; no reliable D call. CDR1 is SEHNR and CDR2 is FQNEAQ in the germline V gene (reference sequence). This CDR3 comprises 15 residues. V lost 2 bases to trimming and J lost 5 bases, with 12 bases between them. The CDR3 DNA follows: TGTGCCAGCAGCTTATACCCCCCCCAAAATGAAAAACTGTTTTTT. The encoded protein is CASSLYPPQNEKLFF.

As to this clonotype: This may be a read error: a much more frequent sequence differs by one nucleotide. The CDR3 protein is CACSAGTGVYEQYF. CDR3 sequence (DNA): TGTGCCTGCAGTGCCGGGACAGGGGTCTACGAGCAGTACTTC. This chain joins TRBV12-3 or TRBV12-4 and TRBJ2-7; 10 bases align to TRBD1. The CDR3 consists of 14 residues.

The chain joins TRBV19 to TRBJ2-5; the D gene could be TRBD1 or TRBD2 (5 bases each). Trimming pared 3 bases from V and 5 bases from J, leaving 10 bases between. Germline V CDR1 and CDR2: LNHDA, SQIVND (reference sequence). The CDR3 has 13 amino acids. CDR3 DNA: TGTGCCAGTAGTATGCGCTGGGGGGAGACCCAGTACTTC. Translated: CASSMRWGETQYF. The full variable domain, with the rest looked up from reference TRBV19 and TRBJ2-5, is DGGITQSPKYLFRKEGQNVTLSCEQNLNHDAMYWYRQDPGQGLRLIYYSQIVNDFQKGDIAEGYSVSREKKESFPLTVTSAQKNPTAFYLCASSMRWGETQYFGPGTRLLVL.

This clonotype turned up a few times. The rearrangement uses TRBV19 and TRBJ2-5, with no clear D. CDR1 is LNHDA, CDR2 SQIVND, per germline (reference sequence). V was trimmed by 3 bases and J by 5 bases, leaving 16 bases between them. This CDR3 has 15 amino acids. The CDR3 region is CASSIYRQEEETQYF. DNA for the CDR3: TGTGCCAGTAGTATTTATAGGCAGGAAGAGGAGACCCAGTACTTC.

This clonotype was observed a few times. The rearrangement uses TRBV7-2 and TRBJ2-7, with D possibly TRBD2 on 5 matching bases. The V and J ends lost 1 base and 0 bases respectively, with 7 bases between them. This CDR3 spans 14 amino acids. Germline lookup yields CDR1 SGHTA and CDR2 FQGNSA. CDR3 sequence (DNA): TGTGCCAGCAGCTTAGTGGAGGCCTCCTACGAGCAGTACTTC. Amino acids: CASSLVEASYEQYF.

This sequence joins TRBV28 and TRBJ2-5; the D is unclear. The CDR3 extends over 14 amino acids. Germline-derived CDR1 and CDR2 are MDHEN and SYDVKM. V was trimmed by 2 bases and J by 3 bases, leaving 10 bases between them. CDR3 DNA: TGTGCCAGCAGTTTAGAGTTATCGGAAGAGACCCAGTACTTC. Translation gives CASSLELSEETQYF.

This clonotype was observed a few times. This chain links TRBV4-3 with TRBJ1-1; a weak D match, TRBD1 (5 bases). The CDR3 loop spans 13 amino acids. The V gene's germline CDR1 is LGHNA and CDR2 YSLEER. V lost 5 bases and J 4 bases, leaving 11 bases between the germline ends. CDR3 sequence reads: CASSSSGATEAFF. CDR3 DNA: TGCGCCAGCAGCTCATCCGGGGCCACTGAAGCTTTCTTT.

This clonotype was detected many times. This rearrangement joins TRBV19 to TRBJ2-2; weak D call: TRBD1 (6 bases). The germline V gene encodes CDR1 LNHDA and CDR2 SQIVND (reference sequence). This CDR3 spans 17 amino acids. Trimming took off 6 bases at V and 7 bases at J, with 24 bases between the two ends. The CDR3 coding sequence is TGTGCCAGTAGCATCATAACGTTAAGGGACACCGGCGGGGAGCTGTTTTTT. It codes for CASSIITLRDTGGELFF.

This clonotype was detected only a few times. The V call is TRBV4-1, the J call TRBJ2-1; TRBD2 aligns across 12 bases. V lost 8 bases and J lost 8; bases outside the gene matches: 10. The CDR3 runs 15 residues. Germline lookup yields CDR1 MGHRA and CDR2 YSYEKL. CDR3 nucleotide sequence: TGCGCCAGCCAACGGACTAGCGGGATACTGGATGAGCAGTTCTTC. Its protein product is CASQRTSGILDEQFF.

This clonotype was observed at least ten times. The V and J genes are TRBV2 and TRBJ1-5; 7 nucleotides align to TRBD1. After removal of 8 bases from V and 4 bases from J, the junction contained 5 bases not matched to a gene. Germline assignment: CDR1 SNHLY and CDR2 FYNNEI. The CDR3 extends over 13 amino acids. CDR3 nucleotide sequence: TGTGCCAGCGGGGGACAGAATAATCAGCCCCAGCATTTT. It codes for CASGGQNNQPQHF.

The V call is TRBV12-3 or TRBV12-4, the J call TRBJ2-7; D not certain. Trimming removed 6 bases at V and 2 bases at J, with 14 bases between. CDR3 length equals 14 residues. In DNA, the CDR3 is TGTGCCAGCAGAGAAGGCGCGTCTCCCTACGAGCAGTACTTC. Its protein product is CASREGASPYEQYF.

There are a few counts of this clonotype. This chain connects TRBV6-1 to TRBJ1-4; 8 bases agree with TRBD1. Per the germline V gene, CDR1 is MNHNS and CDR2 is SASEGT. The CDR3 has 15 residues. V was clipped by 6 bases and J by 7 bases; unmatched bases: 10. The CDR3 reads CASRPQGAGGEKLFF. The CDR3 DNA sequence: TGTGCCAGCAGACCTCAGGGGGCAGGCGGTGAAAAACTGTTTTTT.

The chain employs TRBV6-2 or TRBV6-3 and TRBJ2-7; no clear D gene. Germline V gene data show CDR1 as MNHEY and CDR2 as SVGEGT. V gave up 5 bases and J gave up 2 bases, with 4 bases separating them. The CDR3 is made up of 11 amino acids. The CDR3 DNA reads TGTGCCAGCAGTATTCCCTACGAGCAGTACTTC. It specifies CASSIPYEQYF.